The clone carrying this T cell receptor (beta chain) was seen just once. Its specificity is unknown. CDR3 length: 13 residues. V shed 6 bases and J shed 5 bases, with 14 bases lying between them. Looked up from germline, CDR1 is MNHEY and CDR2 is SVGAGI. The protocol was immunoSEQ multiplex PCR, while the TCRdb copy is restricted to in-frame clones and leaves out a portion. The data hold roughly 250,000 clones, with 80% to 85% observed a single time. This sample is drawn from a study of Tregs in tolerant kidney transplant recipients. Study results and limitations: Validation in larger populations is needed because few patients were studied.

Thawed PBMCs were FACS-sorted into unstimulated CD4+CD25+CD127- regulatory T cells, CD4+CD25- non-regulatory cells, CD4 and CD8 cells. The material sequenced was CD4+ T cells from blood. The chain employs TRBV6-5 and TRBJ2-7; D not resolved. This sequence originates from a human donor in good health. CDR3 coding DNA: TGTGCCAGCAGACGAAATCGGGCCAACGAGCAGTACTTC. This translates into CASRRNRANEQYF.